The clone carrying this T cell receptor (beta chain) was observed a handful of times. What it binds is unknown. The data were taken from a study of identical twins. The study, taken as a whole, reports: Carriage of fewer insertions was seen in abundant cord blood beta clonotypes, whereas memory repertoires showed none. Models came in too low on out-of-frame TCR alpha sharing in monozygotic twins.

CDR1 is SGHTA and CDR2 is FQGNSA in the germline V gene. The CDR3 has 14 residues. Trimming took 5 bases from V and 0 from J, leaving 9 bases between them. Template switching added a universal primer site, and cDNA bore unique molecular identifiers. TCRdb re-called the 5' RACE reads through MiXCR, storing one row per CDR3 protein. The sample contains some 1,600,000 distinct CDR3 sequences, around 29% of which appear only once. This TCR came from a newborn girl in good health. The gene calls are TRBV7-2 and TRBJ2-3; D remains unclear. The sequenced sample consisted of cord blood. CDR3 bases: TGTGCCAGCAGCCCCCATTCTAGCACAGATACGCAGTATTTT. Protein product: CASSPHSSTDTQYF.